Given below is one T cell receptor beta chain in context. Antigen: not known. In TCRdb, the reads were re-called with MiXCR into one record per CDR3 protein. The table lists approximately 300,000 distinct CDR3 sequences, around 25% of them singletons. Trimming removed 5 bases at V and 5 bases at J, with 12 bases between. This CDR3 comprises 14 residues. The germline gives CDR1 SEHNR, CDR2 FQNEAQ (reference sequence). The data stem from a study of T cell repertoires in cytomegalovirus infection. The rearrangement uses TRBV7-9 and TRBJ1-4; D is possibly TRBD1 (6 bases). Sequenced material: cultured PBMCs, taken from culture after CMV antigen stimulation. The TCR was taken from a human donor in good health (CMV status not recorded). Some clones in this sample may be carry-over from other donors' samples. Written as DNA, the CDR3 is TGTGCCAGCAGCACCGGGACATACAATGAAAAACTGTTTTTT. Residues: CASSTGTYNEKLFF.